A selection of T cell receptor beta chains follows, all from one sample in a study of cytomegalovirus exposure and HLA in healthy donors. Libraries were prepared by immunoSEQ multiplex PCR; TCRdb keeps only in-frame clonotypes and omits some of them. This sample's clone table lists 60,000 to 65,000 clones. Source material: PBMCs. The receptors stem from a woman between 18 and 30 years old in good health and CMV-seronegative. Both conserved end residues are part of each CDR3. The order of the fields is V gene, J gene, D gene, CDR3 DNA, CDR3 protein. The D gene is left open where the match is weak.

TRBV28,TRBJ1-4,TRBD1,TGTGCCAGCAGCGACAGGGGATTAAGGGAAAAACTGTTTTTT,CASSDRGLREKLFF
TRBV29-1,TRBJ1-1,NA,TGCAGCGTTGAAACGGTAGGGGCCACTGAAGCTTTCTTT,CSVETVGATEAFF
TRBV25-1,TRBJ2-7,TRBD1,TGTGCCAGCAGTGAAGACAGGGGATACGAGCAGTACTTC,CASSEDRGYEQYF
TRBV30,TRBJ2-5,NA,TGTGCCTGGTCCTGGGGCCAGCATGAGACCCAGTACTTC,CAWSWGQHETQYF
TRBV18,TRBJ1-2,TRBD1,TGTGCCAGCTCACGTGGACAGGGGACATATGGCTACACCTTC,CASSRGQGTYGYTF
TRBV7-3,TRBJ1-2,NA,TGTGCCAGCAGCCCCACGGGAGGGTCAAGGGATGGCTACACCTTC,CASSPTGGSRDGYTF
TRBV7-6,TRBJ2-7,NA,TGTGCCAGCAGCTTAGCGGGGGCTAGCTCCTACGAGCAGTACTTC,CASSLAGASSYEQYF
TRBV9,TRBJ1-6,TRBD1,TGTGCCAGCAGCGTAGCCCAGGGGGAATCACCCCTCCACTTT,CASSVAQGESPLHF
TRBV4-1,TRBJ2-1,NA,TGCGCCAGCAGCCCCTTAGGGAGCTCCTACAATGAGCAGTTCTTC,CASSPLGSSYNEQFF
TRBV13,TRBJ1-5,TRBD1,TGTGCCAGCAGCTCGACAGGGGAAGGCAATCAGCCCCAGCATTTT,CASSSTGEGNQPQHF
TRBV28,TRBJ2-3,NA,TGTGCCAGCAGTTTCTCCGCGGGCACAGATACGCAGTATTTT,CASSFSAGTDTQYF
TRBV6-6,TRBJ1-2,TRBD1,TGTGCCAGCAGTTCACGACAAGGACAGGCGGACTTC,CASSSRQGQADF
TRBV29-1,TRBJ2-5,TRBD2,TGCAGCGTTGAAGGGGCGGGGGGGCGAGAGACCCAGTACTTC,CSVEGAGGRETQYF
TRBV5-6,TRBJ1-1,NA,TGTGCCAGCAGCGCATTGGACAGCAACACTGAAGCTTTCTTT,CASSALDSNTEAFF
TRBV5-1,TRBJ2-7,NA,TGCGCCAGCAGCCTCCTCTCGGGGGAGGCCTACGAGCAGTACTTC,CASSLLSGEAYEQYF
TRBV19,TRBJ2-7,NA,TGTGCCAGTAGCCAGAGCGCCTACGAGCAGTACTTC,CASSQSAYEQYF
TRBV6-6,TRBJ1-2,TRBD1,TGTGCCAGCAGGGGGGGACAGGGCGACTATGGCTACACCTTC,CASRGGQGDYGYTF
TRBV4-1,TRBJ1-5,NA,TGCGCCAGCAGCCAAGAATCCCCGGGGCAGCCCCAGCATTTT,CASSQESPGQPQHF
TRBV19,TRBJ2-2,TRBD2,TGTGCCAGTACCGCGCGACTAGCGGGAGGGTTTACCGGGGAGCTGTTTTTT,CASTARLAGGFTGELFF
TRBV6-5,TRBJ2-3,NA,TGTGCCAGCAGTTACCTGACTGCTGATACGCAGTATTTT,CASSYLTADTQYF
TRBV19,TRBJ1-6,NA,TGTGCCAGTAGTATAGATCCCCCCTCAGGGGACTATAATTCACCCCTCCACTTT,CASSIDPPSGDYNSPLHF
TRBV30,TRBJ2-1,NA,TGTGCCTGGAGTAGGGACACTACCGACAATGAGCAGTTCTTC,CAWSRDTTDNEQFF
TRBV20-1,TRBJ2-5,NA,TGCAGTGCCAGGGGGGAGGAGACCCAGTACTTC,CSARGEETQYF
TRBV5-1,TRBJ2-7,TRBD1,TGCGCCAGCAGCTTGAAAGGGACAGGACACTACGAGCAGTACTTC,CASSLKGTGHYEQYF
TRBV27,TRBJ2-1,NA,TGTGCCAGCAGTTCCGGACAGAATGAGCAGTTCTTC,CASSSGQNEQFF
TRBV11-3,TRBJ1-2,NA,TGTGCCAGCAGCTCCCTGCAGGGATATGGCTACACCTTC,CASSSLQGYGYTF
TRBV29-1,TRBJ1-2,NA,TGCAGCGTTGAAGATCAAGTGCACAACAACTATGGCTACACCTTC,CSVEDQVHNNYGYTF
TRBV19,TRBJ1-1,NA,TGTGCCAGTAGTATAGGAGGTTCCAACACTGAAGCTTTCTTT,CASSIGGSNTEAFF
TRBV5-4,TRBJ1-2,NA,TGTGCCAGCAGCCCCAGGGATTATGGCTACACCTTC,CASSPRDYGYTF
TRBV19,TRBJ1-2,NA,TGTGCCAGTAGTATAAGGGGACCGGGGGACTATGGCTACACCTTC,CASSIRGPGDYGYTF
TRBV2,TRBJ1-2,TRBD1,TGTGCCAGGGGACAGGGGGCGTCTGGCTACACCTTC,CARGQGASGYTF
TRBV19,TRBJ1-1,NA,TGTGCCAGGCCGAAGACACAGGGTTGGGGATGGATGGACACTGAAGCTTTCTTT,CARPKTQGWGWMDTEAFF
TRBV7-9,TRBJ2-1,TRBD2,TGTGCCAGCCAGCGGGGGTCCTCCTACAATGAGCAGTTCTTC,CASQRGSSYNEQFF
TRBV12-5,TRBJ2-7,NA,TGTGCTAGTGGTTCCTCAGGGGGGCTCTCCGCCTACGAGCAGTACTTC,CASGSSGGLSAYEQYF
TRBV5-1,TRBJ2-3,TRBD2,TGCGCCAGCAGCTACGGTAGCGGGAGTGGTGCAGATACGCAGTATTTT,CASSYGSGSGADTQYF
TRBV6-1,TRBJ1-1,NA,TGTGCCAGCAGTGAAATGGGGAGGGGAACTGAAGCTTTCTTT,CASSEMGRGTEAFF
TRBV18,TRBJ1-4,TRBD1,TGTGCCAGCTCACCATACGATCGAGAAGTGGACAGGGGTAATGAAAAACTGTTTTTT,CASSPYDREVDRGNEKLFF
TRBV6-5,TRBJ1-5,NA,TGTGCCAGCAGACACGCACAGGGCGGGAATCAGCCCCAGCATTTT,CASRHAQGGNQPQHF
TRBV9,TRBJ2-2,NA,TGTGCCAGCAGCGGAACTAGCAGGACCGGGGAGCTGTTTTTT,CASSGTSRTGELFF
TRBV29-1,TRBJ2-2,TRBD2,TGCAGCGTTTTGGGAGCGGGGCACTGGGCCGGGGAGCTGTTTTTT,CSVLGAGHWAGELFF
TRBV9,TRBJ1-4,NA,TGTGCCAGCAGCGTCGACAGTGTAAATGAAAAACTGTTTTTT,CASSVDSVNEKLFF
TRBV7-9,TRBJ1-1,NA,TGTGCCAGCAGCTTAGCGCACATGGGGGCACGGGCTTTCTTT,CASSLAHMGARAFF
TRBV4-1,TRBJ2-2,TRBD2,TGCGCCAGCAGCCAAGAGGGACTAGCGGGGGGTCGGACCGGGGAGCTGTTTTTT,CASSQEGLAGGRTGELFF
TRBV27,TRBJ2-1,TRBD1,TGTGCCAGTTCTAAGTTGGGACAGAGATACAATGAGCAGTTCTTC,CASSKLGQRYNEQFF
TRBV21-1,TRBJ1-5,NA,TGTGCCAGCAGCACAGCCGGGACAGGGTCTCAGCCCCAGCATTTT,CASSTAGTGSQPQHF
TRBV18,TRBJ2-7,TRBD1,TGTGCCAGCTCACTCCTCTGGGGGACAGCGAAGGACGAGCAGTACTTC,CASSLLWGTAKDEQYF
TRBV6-5,TRBJ1-1,NA,TGTGCCAGCTGCGGGGGTTCTGAAGCTTTCTTT,CASCGGSEAFF
TRBV6-5,TRBJ1-2,NA,TGTGCCAGCAGTTACTCGGCGGGTATTAACTATGGCTACACCTTC,CASSYSAGINYGYTF
TRBV5-1,TRBJ1-1,NA,TGCGCCAGCAGCTTGGCAGGGCTTGGGGAAACTGAAGCTTTCTTT,CASSLAGLGETEAFF
TRBV28,TRBJ2-2,NA,TGTGCCAGCAGTTTAGGACAGTCCGGGGAGCTGTTTTTT,CASSLGQSGELFF